This T cell receptor (beta chain) was sequenced for a study of radiotherapy plus CTLA-4 blockade in lung cancer. Profiling relied on immunoSEQ multiplex PCR, and the TCRdb table lists in-frame clones only, not all of them. There are tens of thousands of clones in the sample; 79% occur only once, and approximately 9.3% lies in the top ten. This clone was seen only a few times. Compared with germline, one end of the junction differs, possibly owing to a read error. The CDR3 has 13 residues. Germline-derived CDR1 and CDR2 are SGHVS and FNYEAQ. Material: peripheral blood, obtained from a patient treated with radiotherapy plus ipilimumab. The TCR sequence derives from a human donor with non-small cell lung cancer who had a complete response to radiotherapy plus ipilimumab. The V gene is TRBV7-6, the J gene TRBJ2-5; no reliable D call. The CDR3 sequence: CASSLGPEETQYF. CDR3 DNA sequence: TGTGCTAGCAGCTTAGGCCCTGAGGAGACCCAGTACTTC.